The clone carrying this T cell receptor beta chain was seen once. Libraries were prepared by immunoSEQ multiplex PCR; TCRdb keeps only in-frame clonotypes and omits some of them. The data hold about 250,000 clones, with roughly 90% observed a single time. V lost 6 bases, J lost 2 bases, and 6 bases stayed unmatched. Germline CDR1 and CDR2: LNHDA and SQIVND (reference sequence). This CDR3 is 14 amino acids long. This specimen belongs to a study of blood T cell repertoires in COVID-19. Cohort allocation depended upon clinical history that participants reported. The receptor was derived from a woman in her 50s who had recovered from COVID-19. The sample comprised PBMCs or T cells enriched from blood (not recorded which). V is TRBV19 and J is TRBJ1-2; the match to TRBD1 covers 7 bases. The chain's CDR3 is CASRRDSSNYGYTF. CDR3 nucleotides: TGTGCCAGTAGAAGGGACAGCAGCAACTATGGCTACACCTTC.